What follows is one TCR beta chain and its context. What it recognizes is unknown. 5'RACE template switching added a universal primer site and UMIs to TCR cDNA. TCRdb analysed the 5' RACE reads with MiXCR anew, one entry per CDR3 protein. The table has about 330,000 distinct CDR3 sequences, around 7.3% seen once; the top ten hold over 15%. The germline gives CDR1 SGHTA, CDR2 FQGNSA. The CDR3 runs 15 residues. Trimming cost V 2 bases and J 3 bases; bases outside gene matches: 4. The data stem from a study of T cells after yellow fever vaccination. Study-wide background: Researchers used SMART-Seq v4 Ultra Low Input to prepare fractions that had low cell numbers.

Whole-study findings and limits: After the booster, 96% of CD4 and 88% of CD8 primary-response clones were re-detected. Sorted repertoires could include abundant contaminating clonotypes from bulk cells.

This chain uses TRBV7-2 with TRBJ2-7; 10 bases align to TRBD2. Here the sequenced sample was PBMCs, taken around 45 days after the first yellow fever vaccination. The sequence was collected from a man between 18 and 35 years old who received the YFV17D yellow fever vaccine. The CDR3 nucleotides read TGTGCCAGCAGCTTAAGCCCTAGCGGGAGCTACGAGCAGTACTTC. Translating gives CASSLSPSGSYEQYF.